This is a list of T cell receptor beta chains from one sample in a study of CD4 and CD8 cells across lung adenocarcinoma regions. One entry per CDR3 protein, called by TCRdb with MiXCR from the PCR reads. The top ten clones hold roughly a sixth of a sample with 4,000 to 6,000 distinct CDR3 sequences, 55% to 70% of them seen once. Input material: CD4+ T cells from the center of a lung tumor. These receptors came from a male donor with lung adenocarcinoma. The CD4 and CD8 labels of this study may be unreliable. The conserved cysteine and the conserved F or W are not part of the CDR3 here. A D gene is named only where the DNA matches it firmly. Some rows mark clone size as missing; the rest say once, few, many or name a class of expanded clone.

J gene: TRBJ2-1
D gene: TRBD2
V gene: TRBV6-4
clone size: large
CDR3 protein: ASSDSLAGGSDEQF

J gene: TRBJ1-5
D gene: NA
V gene: TRBV6-1
clone size: NA
CDR3 protein: ASSAREKDQPQH

J gene: TRBJ2-3
D gene: NA
V gene: TRBV6-1
clone size: once
CDR3 protein: ASSGQGGQDTQY

J gene: TRBJ1-1
D gene: NA
V gene: TRBV4-2
clone size: NA
CDR3 protein: ASSQVDTEAF

J gene: TRBJ2-3
D gene: NA
V gene: TRBV7-6
clone size: NA
CDR3 protein: ARGLGAGDTDTQY

J gene: TRBJ2-2
D gene: TRBD2
V gene: TRBV11-3
clone size: NA
CDR3 protein: ASSVGGGLGNTGELF

J gene: TRBJ2-3
D gene: NA
V gene: TRBV10-1
clone size: NA
CDR3 protein: ASRPGLGSKDTQY

J gene: NA
D gene: NA
V gene: TRBV4-1
clone size: NA
CDR3 protein: ASSLGQRDKDTQY

J gene: TRBJ2-1
D gene: NA
V gene: TRBV7-2
clone size: few
CDR3 protein: ASSRQPGRSYNEQF

J gene: TRBJ1-4
D gene: NA
V gene: TRBV11-3
clone size: NA
CDR3 protein: ASSAGINEKLF

J gene: TRBJ1-1
D gene: NA
V gene: TRBV7-2
clone size: NA
CDR3 protein: ASSFSGAETEAF

J gene: TRBJ2-5
D gene: TRBD2
V gene: TRBV10-1
clone size: NA
CDR3 protein: ARGPGGRDTETQY

J gene: TRBJ2-1
D gene: TRBD2
V gene: TRBV11-3
clone size: NA
CDR3 protein: ASSLPQAGGLGNEQF

J gene: TRBJ2-1
D gene: NA
V gene: TRBV7-2
clone size: few
CDR3 protein: ASKHPGLRYNEQF

J gene: TRBJ1-1
D gene: NA
V gene: TRBV7-2
clone size: few
CDR3 protein: ASSLAKGVEAF

J gene: TRBJ2-1
D gene: TRBD2
V gene: TRBV11-2
clone size: NA
CDR3 protein: ASSLAGGPV

J gene: TRBJ1-5
D gene: TRBD1
V gene: TRBV6-1
clone size: NA
CDR3 protein: AIATGVSNQPQH

J gene: TRBJ2-2
D gene: TRBD2
V gene: TRBV6-1
clone size: few
CDR3 protein: ASSGPGLAGGRFIGELF

J gene: TRBJ1-1
D gene: NA
V gene: TRBV4-2
clone size: NA
CDR3 protein: ASSQGKGIEAF

J gene: TRBJ2-3
D gene: TRBD1
V gene: TRBV6-1
clone size: NA
CDR3 protein: AGSGGHGTETQY

J gene: TRBJ2-1
D gene: TRBD2
V gene: TRBV6-5
clone size: NA
CDR3 protein: ASSTSGTSNEQF

J gene: TRBJ2-1
D gene: TRBD2
V gene: TRBV27
clone size: NA
CDR3 protein: ASSFVPSGSGDEQF

J gene: TRBJ2-3
D gene: NA
V gene: TRBV30
clone size: few
CDR3 protein: AWSVWRGPRQGRLERETTDTQY

J gene: TRBJ2-2
D gene: NA
V gene: TRBV14
clone size: NA
CDR3 protein: ARGQANTGELF

J gene: TRBJ1-4
D gene: TRBD1
V gene: TRBV3-1
clone size: NA
CDR3 protein: ASSQRSTGRNEKLF

J gene: TRBJ1-1
D gene: NA
V gene: TRBV6-2/TRBV6-3
clone size: NA
CDR3 protein: ASRTPQVVGTEAF

J gene: TRBJ2-1
D gene: NA
V gene: TRBV11-3
clone size: NA
CDR3 protein: ASSYGNGVQF

J gene: TRBJ1-1
D gene: NA
V gene: TRBV6-1
clone size: NA
CDR3 protein: ASTQGGLYTEAF

J gene: TRBJ2-7
D gene: NA
V gene: TRBV12-3/TRBV12-4
clone size: few
CDR3 protein: ASTPGVTSGKQY

J gene: TRBJ2-4
D gene: NA
V gene: TRBV27
clone size: NA
CDR3 protein: ASSLGPSATNTQY

J gene: TRBJ1-5
D gene: NA
V gene: TRBV6-1
clone size: few
CDR3 protein: ASSEYWGSNQPQH

J gene: NA
D gene: NA
V gene: TRBV7-2
clone size: NA
CDR3 protein: ASSLVRDLAYEQY

J gene: TRBJ2-4
D gene: NA
V gene: TRBV6-5
clone size: NA
CDR3 protein: ASSYSSQGQDTQY

J gene: TRBJ2-5
D gene: TRBD2
V gene: TRBV7-3
clone size: few
CDR3 protein: ASSQGLAGVGETQY

J gene: TRBJ2-1
D gene: NA
V gene: TRBV6-5
clone size: NA
CDR3 protein: ASSYGRDPSYNEQF

J gene: TRBJ2-3
D gene: TRBD2
V gene: TRBV7-2
clone size: once
CDR3 protein: ASSPDGRGDTQY

J gene: TRBJ2-2
D gene: NA
V gene: TRBV29-1
clone size: NA
CDR3 protein: SVDLSTGELF

J gene: TRBJ1-4
D gene: NA
V gene: TRBV6-5
clone size: large
CDR3 protein: ASSYPGQNEKLF

J gene: TRBJ1-5
D gene: TRBD1
V gene: TRBV27
clone size: NA
CDR3 protein: ASSYRGGSNQPQH

J gene: TRBJ2-3
D gene: TRBD1
V gene: TRBV6-1
clone size: NA
CDR3 protein: ASSQQGAEWDTQY

J gene: TRBJ1-1
D gene: NA
V gene: TRBV6-1
clone size: medium-sized
CDR3 protein: ASSEELTGTSNTEAF

J gene: TRBJ2-1
D gene: TRBD2
V gene: TRBV12-3/TRBV12-4
clone size: NA
CDR3 protein: ASSLGAGVYNEQF

J gene: TRBJ2-1
D gene: TRBD1
V gene: TRBV11-2
clone size: NA
CDR3 protein: ASSRDRGGYNEQF

J gene: TRBJ2-1
D gene: TRBD2
V gene: TRBV7-8
clone size: NA
CDR3 protein: ASSPPSAGGRSNEQF

J gene: TRBJ2-2
D gene: NA
V gene: TRBV9
clone size: few
CDR3 protein: ASSVWGLDTGELF

J gene: TRBJ2-2
D gene: NA
V gene: TRBV6-1
clone size: once
CDR3 protein: ASSDSRDTGELF

J gene: TRBJ2-7
D gene: TRBD2
V gene: TRBV6-1
clone size: NA
CDR3 protein: ASSAGTSGRDSYEQY

J gene: NA
D gene: NA
V gene: TRBV4-1
clone size: few
CDR3 protein: ASSQDRAGISSYEQY

J gene: TRBJ2-1
D gene: TRBD2
V gene: TRBV6-1
clone size: NA
CDR3 protein: ASSSHGAGVGGEQF

J gene: TRBJ2-7
D gene: TRBD2
V gene: TRBV7-6
clone size: NA
CDR3 protein: ASSVGSGRYEQY

J gene: TRBJ2-1
D gene: TRBD1
V gene: TRBV6-2/TRBV6-3
clone size: NA
CDR3 protein: ASSHSLRDSVVDEQF